This T cell receptor beta chain was sequenced during a study of Graves' ophthalmopathy and Graves' hyperthyroidism. Study-wide findings and caveats: Using a 13-signature model, the authors split ophthalmopathy from stable hyperthyroidism, with about 90% sensitivity and approximately 81% specificity.

This clonotype was observed many times. Its antigen remains unknown. V gave up 5 bases and J gave up 7 bases; unmatched junction bases: 16. The CDR3 covers 17 residues. CDR1 and CDR2 from the germline V gene are SGHAT and FQNNGV. The sequenced template was RNA, covering the TCR beta CDR3 region. First-round RT-PCR employed HTBI primers, with a second-round multiplex PCR after it. TCRdb fed the multiplex PCR reads into MiXCR, producing one record per CDR3 protein. The repertoire has about 370,000 distinct CDR3 sequences, around 17% of them found once; the top ten carry about 1.6%. This receptor was taken from a woman in her late teens or twenties with Graves' ophthalmopathy. The sequencing input was peripheral blood. The chain has TRBV11-2 and TRBJ2-7; the match to TRBD2 covers 11 bases. The CDR3 DNA reads TGTGCCAGCAGCCCCTACTCCTTAGCGGGAGGGCCGGGTGAGCAGTACTTC. Translation: CASSPYSLAGGPGEQYF.